What follows are 32 T cell receptor beta chains derived from one specimen sequenced in a study of blood T cell repertoires in COVID-19. Clones were read by immunoSEQ multiplex PCR, and TCRdb kept only the in-frame ones, dropping some. Among 100,000 or so clones listed, less than 85% were seen once. Sequenced: peripheral blood. Receptors were obtained from a man aged 70-80 years with active or convalescent COVID-19.

This sequence joins TRBV27 and TRBJ2-7, with TRBD1 matching over 8 bases. The germline V gene has CDR1 MNHEY and CDR2 SMNVEV (reference sequence). CDR3 length: 14 amino acids. Trimming removed 2 bases from V and 4 bases from J; junction bases left unmatched: 4. CDR3: CASSLGQGAYEQYF. In DNA form, the CDR3 reads TGTGCCAGCAGTTTAGGGCAGGGGGCTTACGAGCAGTACTTC.

The V call is TRBV2, the J call TRBJ2-2; TRBD1 is a possible D gene (6 bases). The germline CDR1 and CDR2 sequences are SNHLY and FYNNEI. The V and J ends lost 6 bases and 1 base respectively, with 12 bases between them. The CDR3 sequence is 15 residues long. In nucleotides, the CDR3 is TGTGCCAGCAGCCCCCCCAGGGGGAACACCGGGGAGCTGTTTTTT. Its translation: CASSPPRGNTGELFF.

V is TRBV10-3 and J is TRBJ2-2, with 7 bases matching TRBD1. Germline CDR1 ENHRY, CDR2 SYGVKD. Trimming at V came to 6 bases and at J to 3 bases, leaving 4 bases not matched to a gene. The CDR3 is made up of 14 amino acids. The CDR3, as DNA: TGTGCCATCAGCAATACAGGGGACACCGGGGAGCTGTTTTTT. The encoded protein is CAISNTGDTGELFF.

The chain has TRBV4-1 and TRBJ1-6; TRBD1 aligns across 9 bases. This CDR3 has 15 amino acids. From germline, CDR1 is MGHRA and CDR2 YSYEKL. The V segment lost 3 bases and the J segment 5 bases; nucleotides outside the gene matches: 2. DNA for the CDR3: TGCGCCAGCAGCCACCGACAGGGGGATAATTCACCCCTCCACTTT. Encoded protein: CASSHRQGDNSPLHF.

In this sample, this clone turned up once. The chain joins TRBV2 to TRBJ2-5; 7 bases agree with TRBD2. This CDR3 is built from 16 residues. V lost 7 bases and J lost 4; bases outside the gene matches: 15. Germline-derived CDR1 and CDR2 are SNHLY and FYNNEI. CDR3 nucleotide sequence: TGTGCCAGCAATCTTCAGGCGGGGGAGGGTGGAGAGACCCAGTACTTC. It yields the protein CASNLQAGEGGETQYF.

This chain links TRBV15 with TRBJ1-2; the D gene is possibly TRBD1 (5 bases). Trimming cost V 5 bases and J 8 bases, with 18 bases left between them. The CDR3 totals 14 residues. Germline CDR1 and CDR2: LNHNV and YYDKDF (reference sequence). The CDR3: CATSPIAGKGGYTF. In DNA, the CDR3 is TGTGCCACCAGCCCAATTGCAGGGAAGGGGGGCTACACCTTC.

This chain uses TRBV19 with TRBJ2-1; TRBD2 aligns across 10 bases. CDR1 and CDR2 (germline): LNHDA, SQIVND (reference sequence). After removal of 5 bases from V and 12 bases from J, the junction contained 19 bases not matched to a gene. The CDR3 is 17 residues long. Written as DNA, the CDR3 is TGTGCCAGTAGTGCCGGGACTAGCGCCTCGGGCAGGGCAACGCAGTTCTTC. Its translation: CASSAGTSASGRATQFF.

The genes are TRBV24-1 and TRBJ2-3; 7 nucleotides match TRBD1. This CDR3 is built from 15 residues. From germline, CDR1 is KGHDR and CDR2 SFDVKD. Unmatched junction bases numbered 4, after V lost 4 bases and J lost 1 base. DNA of the CDR3: TGTGCCACCAGTGACTCCGGGACAGGCACAGATACGCAGTATTTT. Translated: CATSDSGTGTDTQYF.

This clone was found a few times. V gene TRBV20-1 combines with J gene TRBJ2-7; tentatively, D is TRBD2 (5 bases). Between the trimmed V and J ends, which lost 6 bases and 4 bases, there was a span of 10 bases. Germline values: CDR1 DFQATT, CDR2 SNEGSKA (reference sequence). The CDR3 loop spans 11 amino acids. For the CDR3, the DNA is TGCAGTGCCCCCCGGGGTTACGAGCAGTACTTC. Its protein product is CSAPRGYEQYF.

The chain couples TRBV2 to TRBJ2-7; 9 bases fit TRBD2. The V segment lost 4 bases and the J segment 9 bases; nucleotides outside the gene matches: 7. Germline V lookup: CDR1 SNHLY, CDR2 FYNNEI. The CDR3 consists of 13 residues. This chain's CDR3 is CASSGSSGVTQYF. CDR3 DNA: TGTGCCAGCAGTGGTTCTAGCGGGGTAACGCAGTACTTC.

CDR3 nucleotides: TGTGCCTGGGTGCCCCAGGGGTCCTATTCACCCCTCCACTTT. Translated, it gives CAWVPQGSYSPLHF. The chain recombines TRBV30 with TRBJ1-6; D possibly corresponds to TRBD1 (6 bases). Germline loops: CDR1 GTSNPN, CDR2 SVGIG (reference sequence). Deletions cut 5 bases from V and 8 bases from J, with 16 bases between. The CDR3 sequence is 14 residues long.

The chain has TRBV27 and TRBJ2-7, with 11 bases aligning to TRBD1. Per germline, CDR1 MNHEY and CDR2 SMNVEV (reference sequence). This CDR3 region has 14 residues. Trimming cost V 5 bases and J 4 bases; bases outside gene matches: 4. CDR3 protein: CASSRTGGLYEQYF. CDR3 DNA: TGTGCCAGCAGTCGGACAGGGGGCCTGTACGAGCAGTACTTC.

The chain links TRBV10-2 to TRBJ1-6; TRBD1 might be the D (6 bases). V gave up 2 bases and J gave up 5 bases, with 7 bases separating them. The germline V gene has CDR1 WSHSY and CDR2 SAAADI. The CDR3 spans 14 residues. The CDR3 DNA reads as TGCGCCAGCAGTGAGACAGGGAATAATTCACCCCTCCACTTT. Encoded protein: CASSETGNNSPLHF.

The chain combines TRBV11-2 with TRBJ1-1; no reliable D call. This CDR3 is 14 amino acids long. CDR1 and CDR2 from the germline V gene are SGHAT and FQNNGV. The V and J ends lost 2 bases and 0 bases respectively, with 7 bases between them. The CDR3 protein is CASSLSGLNTEAFF. The CDR3 nucleotides are TGTGCCAGCAGCTTATCGGGGTTGAACACTGAAGCTTTCTTT. Together with reference TRBV11-2 and TRBJ1-1, the CDR3 gives the full variable domain: EAGVAQSPRYKIIEKRQSVAFWCNPISGHATLYWYQQILGQGPKLLIQFQNNGVVDDSQLPKDRFSAERLKGVDSTLKIQPAKLEDSAVYLCASSLSGLNTEAFFGQGTRLTVV.

This clone was picked up a small number of times. DNA of the CDR3: TGCGCCAGCAGCCGAAGCGCAGGGACAGCCGAGCAGTACTTC. It is translated as CASSRSAGTAEQYF. The chain uses TRBV4-3 and TRBJ2-7, with 7 positions matching TRBD1. This CDR3 region has 14 residues. J was trimmed by 6 bases and V by 4 bases; bases with no gene match: 9. The germline V gene encodes CDR1 LGHNA and CDR2 YSLEER.

The CDR3 DNA reads TGCGCCAGCAGCCCGGGACACGGGGTTGAGCAGTTCTTC. Protein: CASSPGHGVEQFF. The rearrangement links TRBV10-2 to TRBJ2-1; D perhaps matches TRBD1 (6 bases). There are 13 residues in the CDR3. V lost 6 bases, J lost 9 bases, and 15 bases lay in between. Per germline, CDR1 WSHSY and CDR2 SAAADI.

In its sample, this clone was seen once. The chain recombines TRBV7-9 with TRBJ2-3; the D gene is possibly TRBD2 (6 bases). The CDR3 sequence is 15 residues long. Germline CDR1 reads SEHNR; CDR2 reads FQNEAQ (reference sequence). The V gene lost 4 bases and the J gene lost 2 bases, with 13 bases spanning the gap. In DNA, the CDR3 is TGTGCCAGCAGCTCCCTACTAGCCTCCACAGATACGCAGTATTTT. Its protein is CASSSLLASTDTQYF. The whole variable domain, filled in from reference TRBV7-9 and TRBJ2-3, reads DTGVSQNPRHKITKRGQNVTFRCDPISEHNRLYWYRQTLGQGPEFLTYFQNEAQLEKSRLLSDRFSAERPKGSFSTLEIQRTEQGDSAMYLCASSSLLASTDTQYFGPGTRLTVL.

The chain links TRBV6-5 to TRBJ2-5; TRBD1 matches at 8 bases. Looked up from germline, CDR1 is MNHEY and CDR2 is SVGAGI. This CDR3 has 13 residues. V was pared by 5 bases and J by 5 bases, with 4 bases of the junction left unmatched. CDR3 region: CASSRTGGETQYF. The CDR3 nucleotides are TGTGCCAGCAGTCGTACAGGGGGGGAGACCCAGTACTTC.

The chain links TRBV7-6 to TRBJ2-7, with D unclear. V lost 4 bases to trimming and J lost 4 bases, with 8 bases between them. There are 12 residues in the CDR3. The germline V gene has CDR1 SGHVS and CDR2 FNYEAQ. Here the CDR3 reads CASSSQIYEQYF. The CDR3 DNA reads TGTGCCAGCAGCTCCCAGATTTACGAGCAGTACTTC.

The chain recombines TRBV19 with TRBJ2-7; the match to TRBD1 covers 7 bases. This CDR3 is 13 amino acids long. J gave up 5 bases and V 4 bases, and 5 bases lay outside the gene matches. Germline CDR1 reads LNHDA; CDR2 reads SQIVND (reference sequence). CDR3 in DNA: TGTGCCAGTAGTACCCTAACAGGGGACGAGCAGTACTTC. Amino acids: CASSTLTGDEQYF.

The chain joins TRBV4-3 to TRBJ1-2, with D perhaps TRBD1 (5 bases). The germline V and J ends were trimmed by 3 bases and 2 bases, with 13 bases remaining between them. Germline CDR1 reads LGHNA; CDR2 reads YSLEER. The CDR3 contains 15 residues. CDR3 DNA: TGCGCCAGCAGCCAGTCAATCAGGGTAAACTATGGCTACACCTTC. Its translation: CASSQSIRVNYGYTF.

About this clone itself: A read error may produce the germline difference seen at one junction end. This sequence joins TRBV5-5 and TRBJ2-7, with TRBD2 identical over 9 bases. Germline CDR1 and CDR2: SGHKS and YYEKEE (reference sequence). The CDR3 sequence is 14 residues long. DNA for the CDR3: TGCGCCAGCAGCGGGCGGGGGGGGCCATCCGAGCAGTACTTC. Its translation is CASSGRGGPSEQYF. The complete variable domain, with remaining parts taken from reference TRBV5-5 and TRBJ2-7, reads DAGVTQSPTHLIKTRGQQVTLRCSPISGHKSVSWYQQVLGQGPQFIFQYYEKEERGRGNFPDRFSARQFPNYSSELNVNALLLGDSALYLCASSGRGGPSEQYFGPGTRLTVT.

CDR3 sequence reads: CASSTPGSYNSPLHF. In DNA form, the CDR3 reads TGTGCCAGCAGCACGCCGGGCTCCTATAATTCACCCCTCCACTTT. The chain uses TRBV5-5 and TRBJ1-6; D is uncertain. Germline V gene sequence: CDR1 SGHKS, CDR2 YYEKEE (reference sequence). V lost 4 bases to trimming and J lost 0 bases, with 8 bases between them. The CDR3 spans 15 residues.

This chain uses TRBV12-3 or TRBV12-4 with TRBJ1-1; D is unclear. The CDR3 spans 13 residues. V was cut by 11 bases and J by 2 bases, with 15 bases left in between. The CDR3 sequence: CACKMGVNTEAFF. The CDR3 region has the DNA TGTGCCTGCAAGATGGGAGTAAACACTGAAGCTTTCTTT.

The gene calls are TRBV30 and TRBJ2-5, with D perhaps TRBD2 (5 bases). The CDR3 length is 13 residues. The V gene lost 2 bases and the J gene lost 4 bases, with 11 bases spanning the gap. Looked up from germline, CDR1 is GTSNPN and CDR2 is SVGIG (reference sequence). The CDR3 coding sequence is TGTGCCTGGAGTCAGCACGGAGGAGAGACCCAGTACTTC. This sequence encodes CAWSQHGGETQYF.

This chain connects TRBV3-1 (or the pseudogene TRBV3-2) to TRBJ2-3, with 12 bases aligning to TRBD2. The CDR3 totals 16 residues. The germline CDR1 and CDR2 sequences are LGHDT and YNNKEL (reference sequence). V trimming: 4 bases; J trimming: 9 bases; junction bases outside the gene matches: 11. The CDR3 is CASSRRTSGERKTQYF. The CDR3, as DNA: TGTGCCAGCAGCCGCCGGACTAGCGGGGAACGGAAGACGCAGTATTTT.

The chain joins TRBV11-3 to TRBJ2-1; D may be TRBD2 (6 bases). This CDR3 has 14 residues. V was pared by 1 base and J by 5 bases, with 9 bases between. Germline assignment: CDR1 SGHNT and CDR2 YENEEA. The CDR3 region has the DNA TGTGCCAGCAGCTTAGTTGGCGGGAACAATGAGCAGTTCTTC. Translating it yields CASSLVGGNNEQFF.

This chain joins TRBV12-5 and TRBJ1-5; D is undetermined. This CDR3 spans 13 amino acids. V lost 1 base and J lost 7, with 8 bases in between. Germline lookup yields CDR1 LGHNT and CDR2 FRNRAP. The CDR3 bases are TGTGCTAGTGGTTTGGCTTCGGGACAGCCCCAGCATTTT. Encoded protein: CASGLASGQPQHF. Using reference TRBV12-5 and TRBJ1-5 for the parts outside the CDR3, the full variable domain is DARVTQTPRHKVTEMGQEVTMRCQPILGHNTVFWYRQTMMQGLELLAYFRNRAPLDDSGMPKDRFSAEMPDATLATLKIQPSEPRDSAVYFCASGLASGQPQHFGDGTRLSIL.

There are a few counts of this clone. This chain joins TRBV3-1 (or the pseudogene TRBV3-2) and TRBJ1-1, with D possibly matching TRBD1 (6 bases). The CDR3 loop spans 12 amino acids. The germline CDR1 and CDR2 sequences are LGHDT and YNNKEL (reference sequence). V lost 4 bases to trimming and J lost 5 bases, with 8 bases between them. CDR3 region: CASSPDSTEAFF. Written as DNA, the CDR3 is TGTGCCAGCAGCCCGGACAGTACTGAAGCTTTCTTT.

This clone was detected many times. This chain connects TRBV9 to TRBJ1-4; TRBD1 matches at 7 bases. The CDR3 runs 15 residues. Germline CDR1 is SGDLS and CDR2 is YYNGEE. V lost 3 bases and J lost 6; bases outside the gene matches: 8. Here the CDR3 reads CASSGQEGADEKLFF. The CDR3 region has the DNA TGTGCCAGCAGCGGCCAGGAGGGGGCGGATGAAAAACTGTTTTTT.

There are a few counts of this clone. This sequence joins TRBV5-1 and TRBJ1-1; no clear D gene. The CDR3 extends over 14 amino acids. From germline, CDR1 is SGHRS and CDR2 YFSETQ. Trimming left V 2 bases short and J 0 bases short, with 8 bases between. CDR3 sequence reads: CASSFRYMNTEAFF. Written as DNA, the CDR3 is TGCGCCAGCAGCTTCAGGTACATGAACACTGAAGCTTTCTTT. Drawing the rest from reference TRBV5-1 and TRBJ1-1, the complete variable domain is KAGVTQTPRYLIKTRGQQVTLSCSPISGHRSVSWYQQTPGQGLQFLFEYFSETQRNKGNFPGRFSGRQFSNSRSEMNVSTLELGDSALYLCASSFRYMNTEAFFGQGTRLTVV.

The chain has TRBV7-9 and TRBJ1-2; D perhaps matches TRBD1 (5 bases). Germline V CDR1 and CDR2: SEHNR, FQNEAQ (reference sequence). With 1 base removed from V and 2 bases from J, the gap between germline ends came to 14 bases. The CDR3 loop spans 16 amino acids. The DNA of the CDR3 is TGTGCCAGCAGCTTAGAGGGTCGGCGACAGAACTATGGCTACACCTTC. Residues: CASSLEGRRQNYGYTF.